What follows is one T cell receptor beta chain and its context. Antigen specificity is unknown. Using immunoSEQ multiplex PCR, the repertoire was profiled, and TCRdb retains in-frame clones only, with some absent. Of roughly 150,000 clones detected, more than 85% appear once; the ten largest clones hold 0.55% to 0.8%. The sample originates from a study of cytomegalovirus exposure and HLA in healthy donors. Overall study findings and caveats: The study labeled more than 150 TCR beta chains cytomegalovirus-associated. There were some public TCRs occurring in many donors, but most TCR sequences were rare.

The germline V gene encodes CDR1 SGHNT and CDR2 YENEEA. V lost 5 bases and J lost 7, with 12 bases in between. The CDR3 extends over 13 amino acids. V usage is TRBV11-3 and J usage is TRBJ2-1; the D gene is possibly TRBD1 (5 bases). The origin of this receptor is a man aged 18 to 35 in good health and CMV-seronegative. Material: PBMCs. The CDR3 coding sequence is TGTGCCAGCAGCACAGGCCACGGAAATGAGCAGTTCTTC. It codes for CASSTGHGNEQFF.